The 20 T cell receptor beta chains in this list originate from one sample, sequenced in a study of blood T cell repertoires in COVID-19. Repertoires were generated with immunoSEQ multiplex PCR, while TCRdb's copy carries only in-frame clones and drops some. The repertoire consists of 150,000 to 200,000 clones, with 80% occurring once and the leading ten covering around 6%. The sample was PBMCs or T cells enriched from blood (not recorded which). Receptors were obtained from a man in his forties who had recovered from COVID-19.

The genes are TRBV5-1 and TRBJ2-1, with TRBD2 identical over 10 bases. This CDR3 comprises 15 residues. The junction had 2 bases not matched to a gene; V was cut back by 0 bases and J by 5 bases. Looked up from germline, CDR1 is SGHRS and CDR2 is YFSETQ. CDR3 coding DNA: TGCGCCAGCAGCTTGGGGCTAGCGGGGGACAATGAGCAGTTCTTC. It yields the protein CASSLGLAGDNEQFF.

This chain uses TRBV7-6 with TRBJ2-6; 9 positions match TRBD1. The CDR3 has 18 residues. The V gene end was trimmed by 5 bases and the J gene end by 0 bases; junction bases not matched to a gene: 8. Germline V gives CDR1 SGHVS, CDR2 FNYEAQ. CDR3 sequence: CASSGIQGAHSGANVLTF. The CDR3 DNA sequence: TGTGCCAGCAGCGGCATACAGGGGGCACACTCTGGGGCCAACGTCCTGACTTTC.

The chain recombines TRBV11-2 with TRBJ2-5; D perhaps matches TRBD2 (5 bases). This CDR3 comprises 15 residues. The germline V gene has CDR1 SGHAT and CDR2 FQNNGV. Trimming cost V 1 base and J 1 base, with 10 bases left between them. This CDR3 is CASSLAEGPQETQYF. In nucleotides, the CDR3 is TGTGCCAGCAGCTTAGCAGAGGGTCCCCAAGAGACCCAGTACTTC.

CDR3 DNA sequence: TGTGCCAGTAGGGGGGGAGCTGGCTACACCTTC. This encodes CASRGGAGYTF. The chain employs TRBV19 and TRBJ1-2; tentatively, D is TRBD1 (5 bases). Trimming stripped 6 bases from V and 7 bases from J, with 9 bases between. The CDR3 is 11 amino acids. Germline V gene lookup returns CDR1 LNHDA and CDR2 SQIVND (reference sequence).

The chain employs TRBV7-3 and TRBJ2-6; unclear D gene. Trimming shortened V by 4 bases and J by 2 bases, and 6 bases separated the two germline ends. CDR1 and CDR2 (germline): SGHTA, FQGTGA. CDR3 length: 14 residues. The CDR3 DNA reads TGTGCCAGCAGCTCAGGAACTGGGGCCAACGTCCTGACTTTC. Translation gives CASSSGTGANVLTF.

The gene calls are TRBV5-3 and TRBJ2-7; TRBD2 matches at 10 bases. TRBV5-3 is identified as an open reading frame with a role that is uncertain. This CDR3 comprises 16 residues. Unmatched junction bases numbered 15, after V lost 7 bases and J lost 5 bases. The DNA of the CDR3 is TGTGCCAGACGGAGACTAGCGGGTCCCCGATTTGACGAGCAGTACTTC. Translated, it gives CARRRLAGPRFDEQYF.

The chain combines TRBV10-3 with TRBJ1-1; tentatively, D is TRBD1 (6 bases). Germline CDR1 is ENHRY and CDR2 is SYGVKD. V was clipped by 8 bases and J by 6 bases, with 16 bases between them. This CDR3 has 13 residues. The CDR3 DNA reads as TGTGCCATCGGGGACACAGGGAGCGCTGAAGCTTTCTTT. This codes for CAIGDTGSAEAFF.

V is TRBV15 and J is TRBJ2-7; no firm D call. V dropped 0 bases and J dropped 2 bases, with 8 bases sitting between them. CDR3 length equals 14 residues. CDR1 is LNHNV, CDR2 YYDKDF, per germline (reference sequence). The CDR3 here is CATSREAKPYEQYV. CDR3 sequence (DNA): TGTGCCACCAGCAGAGAGGCAAAACCCTACGAGCAGTACGTC.

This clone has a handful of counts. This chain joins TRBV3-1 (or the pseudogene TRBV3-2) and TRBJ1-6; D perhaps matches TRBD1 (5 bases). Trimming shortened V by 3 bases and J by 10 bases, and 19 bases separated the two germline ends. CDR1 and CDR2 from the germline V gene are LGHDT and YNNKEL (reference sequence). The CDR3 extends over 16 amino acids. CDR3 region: CASSQLLPTGHSPLHF. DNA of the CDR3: TGTGCCAGCAGCCAGCTCCTCCCCACAGGACACTCACCCCTCCACTTT.

CDR3 nucleotide sequence: TGTGCCATCAGTGAGTCCCTACAGGGGGGCAGGGGCACAGATACGCAGTATTTT. This codes for CAISESLQGGRGTDTQYF. This sequence joins TRBV10-3 and TRBJ2-3, with 8 bases matching TRBD1. Germline lookup yields CDR1 ENHRY and CDR2 SYGVKD. The junction had 9 bases not matched to a gene; V was cut back by 0 bases and J by 1 base. This CDR3 spans 18 amino acids.

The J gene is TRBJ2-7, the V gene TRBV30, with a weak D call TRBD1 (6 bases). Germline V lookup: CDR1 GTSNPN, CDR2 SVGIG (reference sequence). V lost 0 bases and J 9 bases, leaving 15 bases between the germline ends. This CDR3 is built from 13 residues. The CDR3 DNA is TGTGCCTGGAGTGTAGGGGGTAACTATGGGCAGTACTTC. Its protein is CAWSVGGNYGQYF.

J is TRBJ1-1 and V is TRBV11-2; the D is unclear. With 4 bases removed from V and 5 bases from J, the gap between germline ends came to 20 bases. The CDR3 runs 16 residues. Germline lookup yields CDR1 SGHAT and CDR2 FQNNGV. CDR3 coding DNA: TGTGCCAGCAGCTCACCAAGGACGGCCCGAGGGACTGAAGCTTTCTTT. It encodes CASSSPRTARGTEAFF. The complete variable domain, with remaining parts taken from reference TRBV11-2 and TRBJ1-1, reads EAGVAQSPRYKIIEKRQSVAFWCNPISGHATLYWYQQILGQGPKLLIQFQNNGVVDDSQLPKDRFSAERLKGVDSTLKIQPAKLEDSAVYLCASSSPRTARGTEAFFGQGTRLTVV.

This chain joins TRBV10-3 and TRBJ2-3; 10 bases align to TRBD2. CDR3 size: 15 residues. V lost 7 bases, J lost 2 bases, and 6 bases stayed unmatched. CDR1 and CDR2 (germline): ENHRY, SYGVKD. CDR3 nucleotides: TGTGCCATCACCAAAACTAGCGGGAACACAGATACGCAGTATTTT. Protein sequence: CAITKTSGNTDTQYF.

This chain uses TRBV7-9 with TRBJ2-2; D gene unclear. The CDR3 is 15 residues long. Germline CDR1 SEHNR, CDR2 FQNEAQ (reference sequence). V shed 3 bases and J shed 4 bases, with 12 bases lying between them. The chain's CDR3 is CASSFEALSTGELFF. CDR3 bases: TGTGCCAGCAGCTTTGAAGCGCTCTCCACCGGGGAGCTGTTTTTT.

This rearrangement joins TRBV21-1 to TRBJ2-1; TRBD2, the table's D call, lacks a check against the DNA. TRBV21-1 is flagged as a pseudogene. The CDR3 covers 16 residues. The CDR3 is CASSKGGSSGIHEQFF. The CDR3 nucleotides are TGTGCCAGCAGCAAGGGCGGGTCTAGTGGCATCCATGAGCAGTTCTTC.

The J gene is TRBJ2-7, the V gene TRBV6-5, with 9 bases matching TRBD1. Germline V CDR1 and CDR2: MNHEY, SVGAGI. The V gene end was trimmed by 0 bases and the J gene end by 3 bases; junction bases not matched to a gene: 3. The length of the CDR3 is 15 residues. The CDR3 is CASSYSGTGNYEQYF. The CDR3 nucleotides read TGTGCCAGCAGTTACTCCGGGACAGGGAACTACGAGCAGTACTTC.

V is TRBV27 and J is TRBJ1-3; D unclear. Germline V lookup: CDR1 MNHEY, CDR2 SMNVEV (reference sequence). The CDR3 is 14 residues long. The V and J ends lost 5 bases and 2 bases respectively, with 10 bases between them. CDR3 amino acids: CASSPGNPGNTIYF. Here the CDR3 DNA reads TGTGCCAGCAGTCCCGGGAATCCTGGAAACACCATATATTTT.

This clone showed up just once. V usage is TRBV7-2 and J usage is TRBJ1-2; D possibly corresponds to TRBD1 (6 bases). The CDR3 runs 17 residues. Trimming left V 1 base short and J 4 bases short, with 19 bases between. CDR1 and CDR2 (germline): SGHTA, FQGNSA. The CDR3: CASSLDLGRGQIYGYTF. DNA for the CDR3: TGTGCCAGCAGCTTAGATCTAGGTCGTGGACAGATCTATGGCTACACCTTC.

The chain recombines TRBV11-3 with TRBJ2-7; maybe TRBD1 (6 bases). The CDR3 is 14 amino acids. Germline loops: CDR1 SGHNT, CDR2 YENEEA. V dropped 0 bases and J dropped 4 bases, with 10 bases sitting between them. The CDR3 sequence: CASSLDATGYEQYF. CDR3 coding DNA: TGTGCCAGCAGCTTAGATGCGACAGGATACGAGCAGTACTTC. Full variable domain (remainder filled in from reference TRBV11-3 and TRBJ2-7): EAGVVQSPRYKIIEKKQPVAFWCNPISGHNTLYWYLQNLGQGPELLIRYENEEAVDDSQLPKDRFSAERLKGVDSTLKIQPAELGDSAVYLCASSLDATGYEQYFGPGTRLTVT.

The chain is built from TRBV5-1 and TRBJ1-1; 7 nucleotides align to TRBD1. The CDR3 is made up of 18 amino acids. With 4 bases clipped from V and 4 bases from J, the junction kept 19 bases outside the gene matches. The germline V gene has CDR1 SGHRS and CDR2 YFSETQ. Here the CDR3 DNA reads TGCGCCAGCAGCCCCGGGACAGCCTTCTCCGGCGGGGTCACTGAAGCTTTCTTT. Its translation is CASSPGTAFSGGVTEAFF.